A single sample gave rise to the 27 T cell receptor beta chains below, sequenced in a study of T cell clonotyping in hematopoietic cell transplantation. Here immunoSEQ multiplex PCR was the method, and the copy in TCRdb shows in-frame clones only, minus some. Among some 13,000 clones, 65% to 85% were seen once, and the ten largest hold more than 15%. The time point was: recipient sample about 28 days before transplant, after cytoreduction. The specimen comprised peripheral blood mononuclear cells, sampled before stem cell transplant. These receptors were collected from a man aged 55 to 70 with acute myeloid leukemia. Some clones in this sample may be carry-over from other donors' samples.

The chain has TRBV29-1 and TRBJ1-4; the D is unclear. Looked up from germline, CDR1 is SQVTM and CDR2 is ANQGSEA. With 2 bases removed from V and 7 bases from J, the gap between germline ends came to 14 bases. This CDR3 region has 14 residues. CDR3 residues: CSVEMARSGEKLFF. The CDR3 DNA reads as TGCAGCGTTGAAATGGCCAGGTCTGGTGAAAAACTGTTTTTT.

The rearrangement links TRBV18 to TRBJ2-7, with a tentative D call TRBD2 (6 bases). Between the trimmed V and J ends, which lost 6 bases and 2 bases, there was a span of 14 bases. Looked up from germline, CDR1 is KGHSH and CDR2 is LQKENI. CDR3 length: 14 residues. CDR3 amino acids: CASSFRDLPYEQYF. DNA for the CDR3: TGTGCCAGCTCGTTTCGGGACTTGCCCTACGAGCAGTACTTC.

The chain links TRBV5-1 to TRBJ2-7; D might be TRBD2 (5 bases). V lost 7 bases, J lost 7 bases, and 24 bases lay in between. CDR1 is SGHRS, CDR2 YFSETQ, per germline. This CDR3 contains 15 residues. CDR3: CASYLVPDGLGEQYF. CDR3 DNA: TGCGCCAGCTACCTAGTCCCGGACGGACTGGGAGAGCAGTACTTC.

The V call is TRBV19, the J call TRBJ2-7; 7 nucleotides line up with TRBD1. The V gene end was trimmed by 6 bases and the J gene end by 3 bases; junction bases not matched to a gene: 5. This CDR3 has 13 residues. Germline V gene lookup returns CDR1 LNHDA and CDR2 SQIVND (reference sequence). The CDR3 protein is CASSPTGYYEQYF. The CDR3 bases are TGTGCCAGTAGCCCGACAGGGTACTACGAGCAGTACTTC.

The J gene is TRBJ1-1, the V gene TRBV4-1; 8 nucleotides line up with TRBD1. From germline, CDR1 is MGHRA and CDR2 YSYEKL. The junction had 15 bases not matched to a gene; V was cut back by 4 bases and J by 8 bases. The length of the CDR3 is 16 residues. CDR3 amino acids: CASSRGQGLVSSEAFF. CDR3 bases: TGCGCCAGCAGCCGAGGACAGGGTCTGGTTAGTTCCGAAGCTTTCTTT.

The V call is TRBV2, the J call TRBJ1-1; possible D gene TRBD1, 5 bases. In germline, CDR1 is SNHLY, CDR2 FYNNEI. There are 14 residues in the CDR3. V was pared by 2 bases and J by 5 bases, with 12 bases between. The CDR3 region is CASSEYSQGTEAFF. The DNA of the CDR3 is TGTGCCAGCAGTGAATACTCGCAGGGAACTGAAGCTTTCTTT.

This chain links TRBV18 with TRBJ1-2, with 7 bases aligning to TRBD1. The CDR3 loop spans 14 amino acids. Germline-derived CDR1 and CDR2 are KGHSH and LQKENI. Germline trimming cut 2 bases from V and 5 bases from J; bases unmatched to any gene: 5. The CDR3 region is CASSPDRVGYGYTF. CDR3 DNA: TGTGCCAGCTCACCAGACAGGGTAGGGTATGGCTACACCTTC.

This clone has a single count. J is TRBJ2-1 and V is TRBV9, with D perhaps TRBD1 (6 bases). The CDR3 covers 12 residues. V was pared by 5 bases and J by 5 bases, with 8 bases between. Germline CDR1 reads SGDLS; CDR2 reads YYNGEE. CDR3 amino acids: CASRGDNNEQFF. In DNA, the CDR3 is TGTGCCAGCAGGGGGGACAACAATGAGCAGTTCTTC.

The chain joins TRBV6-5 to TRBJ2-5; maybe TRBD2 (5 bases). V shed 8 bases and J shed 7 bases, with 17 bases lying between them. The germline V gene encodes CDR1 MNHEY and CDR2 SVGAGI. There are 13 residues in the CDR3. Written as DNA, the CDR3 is TGTGCCAGCTCCCTTAGCGACGGAGGGACCCAGTACTTC. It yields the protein CASSLSDGGTQYF.

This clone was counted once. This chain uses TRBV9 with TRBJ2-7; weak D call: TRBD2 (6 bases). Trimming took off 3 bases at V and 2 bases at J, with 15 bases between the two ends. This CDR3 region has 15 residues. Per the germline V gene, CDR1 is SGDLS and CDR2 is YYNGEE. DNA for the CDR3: TGTGCCAGCAGCGGAGACTGGGCGGGGACCTACGAGCAGTACTTC. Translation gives CASSGDWAGTYEQYF.

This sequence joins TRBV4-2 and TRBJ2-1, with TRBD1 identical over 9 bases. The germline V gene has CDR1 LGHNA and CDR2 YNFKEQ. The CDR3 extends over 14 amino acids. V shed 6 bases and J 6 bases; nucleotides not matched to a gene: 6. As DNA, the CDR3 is TGTGCCAGCAGGGCCTTGACAGGGGGCAATGAGCAGTTCTTC. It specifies CASRALTGGNEQFF.

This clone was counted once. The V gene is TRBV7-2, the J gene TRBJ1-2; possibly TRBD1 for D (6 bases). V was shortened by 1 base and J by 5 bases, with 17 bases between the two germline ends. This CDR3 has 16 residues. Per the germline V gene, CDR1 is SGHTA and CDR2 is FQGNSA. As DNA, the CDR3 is TGTGCCAGCAGCTTAGGGGGGGAGGCCAGGGGATATGGCTACACCTTC. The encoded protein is CASSLGGEARGYGYTF.

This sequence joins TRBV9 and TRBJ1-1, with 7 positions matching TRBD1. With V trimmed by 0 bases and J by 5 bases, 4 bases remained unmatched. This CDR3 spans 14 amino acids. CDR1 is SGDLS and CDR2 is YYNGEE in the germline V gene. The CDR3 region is CASSVEDRRTEAFF. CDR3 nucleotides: TGTGCCAGCAGCGTAGAGGACAGGAGGACTGAAGCTTTCTTT. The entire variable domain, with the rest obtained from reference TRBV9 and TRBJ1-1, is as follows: DSGVTQTPKHLITATGQRVTLRCSPRSGDLSVYWYQQSLDQGLQFLIQYYNGEERAKGNILERFSAQQFPDLHSELNLSSLELGDSALYFCASSVEDRRTEAFFGQGTRLTVV.

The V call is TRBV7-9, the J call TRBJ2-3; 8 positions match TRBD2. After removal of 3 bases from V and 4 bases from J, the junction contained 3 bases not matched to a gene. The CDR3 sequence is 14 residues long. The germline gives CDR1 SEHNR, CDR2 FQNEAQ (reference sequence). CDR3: CASSFDGGADTQYF. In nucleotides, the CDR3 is TGTGCCAGCAGCTTTGACGGGGGGGCAGATACGCAGTATTTT.

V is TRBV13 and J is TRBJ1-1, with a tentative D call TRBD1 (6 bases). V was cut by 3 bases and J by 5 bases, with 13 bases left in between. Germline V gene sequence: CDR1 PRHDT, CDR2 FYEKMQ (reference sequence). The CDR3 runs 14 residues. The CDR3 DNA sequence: TGTGCCAGCAGCTTGGGGGGGCCGGGGACTGAAGCTTTCTTT. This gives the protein CASSLGGPGTEAFF.

CDR3: CSARAGTEAFF. The CDR3 DNA is TGCAGTGCTCGGGCTGGGACTGAAGCTTTCTTT. This chain links TRBV20-1 with TRBJ1-1; D remains unclear. The germline V and J ends were trimmed by 5 bases and 5 bases, with 9 bases remaining between them. The germline CDR1 and CDR2 sequences are DFQATT and SNEGSKA (reference sequence). The CDR3 runs to 11 residues.

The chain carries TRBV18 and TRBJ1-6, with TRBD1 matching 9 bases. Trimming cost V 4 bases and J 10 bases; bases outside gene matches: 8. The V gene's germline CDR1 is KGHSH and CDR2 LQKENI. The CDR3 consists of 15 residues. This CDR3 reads CASSLPGQGKSPLHF. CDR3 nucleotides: TGTGCCAGCTCACTCCCGGGACAGGGCAAATCACCCCTCCACTTT. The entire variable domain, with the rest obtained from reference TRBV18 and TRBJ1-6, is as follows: NAGVMQNPRHLVRRRGQEARLRCSPMKGHSHVYWYRQLPEEGLKFMVYLQKENIIDESGMPKERFSAEFPKEGPSILRIQQVVRGDSAAYFCASSLPGQGKSPLHFGNGTRLTVT.

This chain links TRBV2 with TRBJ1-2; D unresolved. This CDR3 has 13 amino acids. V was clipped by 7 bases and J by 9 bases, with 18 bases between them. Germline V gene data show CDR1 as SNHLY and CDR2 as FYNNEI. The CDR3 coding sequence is TGTGCCAGCAATCCTCGGGAGTTTCAGAGCTACACCTTC. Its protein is CASNPREFQSYTF. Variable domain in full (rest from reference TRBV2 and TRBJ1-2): EPEVTQTPSHQVTQMGQEVILRCVPISNHLYFYWYRQILGQKVEFLVSFYNNEISEKSEIFDDQFSVERPDGSNFTLKIRSTKLEDSAMYFCASNPREFQSYTFGSGTRLTVV.

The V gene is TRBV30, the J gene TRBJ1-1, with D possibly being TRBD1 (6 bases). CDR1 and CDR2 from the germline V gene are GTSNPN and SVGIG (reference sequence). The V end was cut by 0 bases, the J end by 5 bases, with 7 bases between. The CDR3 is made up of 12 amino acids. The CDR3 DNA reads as TGTGCCTGGAGTGTCCAGGGGACTGAAGCTTTCTTT. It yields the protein CAWSVQGTEAFF.

The DNA of the CDR3 is TGTGCCAGCAGTATAGGACAGGGGGCCTACGAGCAGTACTTC. Its protein is CASSIGQGAYEQYF. The rearrangement joins TRBV28 to TRBJ2-7; 10 nucleotides agree with TRBD1. The V gene's germline CDR1 is MDHEN and CDR2 SYDVKM. The CDR3 length is 14 residues. The trim removed 5 bases at V and 2 bases at J, leaving 3 bases unmatched.

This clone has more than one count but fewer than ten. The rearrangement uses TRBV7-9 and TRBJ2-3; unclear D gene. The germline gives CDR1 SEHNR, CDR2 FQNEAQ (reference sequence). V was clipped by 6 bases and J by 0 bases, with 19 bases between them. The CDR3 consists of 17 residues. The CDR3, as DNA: TGTGCCAGCAGTCGCCCCCTCACAGAAGATAGCACAGATACGCAGTATTTT. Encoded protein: CASSRPLTEDSTDTQYF.

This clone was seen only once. The CDR3 is CASSLEGGNTEAFF. CDR3 nucleotide sequence: TGTGCCAGCAGCTTAGAAGGCGGGAACACTGAAGCTTTCTTT. V usage is TRBV7-8 and J usage is TRBJ1-1; the D is unclear. Per germline, CDR1 SGHVS and CDR2 FQNEAQ. The CDR3 consists of 14 residues. The germline V and J ends were trimmed by 1 base and 1 base, with 7 bases remaining between them. The whole variable domain, remainder taken from reference TRBV7-8 and TRBJ1-1, is GAGVSQSPRYKVAKRGQDVALRCDPISGHVSLFWYQQALGQGPEFLTYFQNEAQLDKSGLPSDRFFAERPEGSVSTLKIQRTQQEDSAVYLCASSLEGGNTEAFFGQGTRLTVV.

Here the CDR3 reads CSVDTGGNSYEQYF. The CDR3 bases are TGCAGCGTTGATACGGGCGGGAACTCCTACGAGCAGTACTTC. The rearrangement links TRBV29-1 to TRBJ2-7, with D perhaps matching TRBD2 (6 bases). V shed 3 bases and J shed 0 bases, with 12 bases lying between them. CDR1 and CDR2 from the germline V gene are SQVTM and ANQGSEA. This CDR3 is 14 amino acids long.

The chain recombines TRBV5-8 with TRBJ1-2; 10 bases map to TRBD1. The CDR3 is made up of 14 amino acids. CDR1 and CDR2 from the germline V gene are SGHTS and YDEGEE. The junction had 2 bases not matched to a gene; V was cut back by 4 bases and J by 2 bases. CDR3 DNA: TGTGCCAGCAGCCAGGGACAGGGGAACTATGGCTACACCTTC. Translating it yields CASSQGQGNYGYTF. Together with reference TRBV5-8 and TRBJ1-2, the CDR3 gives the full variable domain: EAGVTQSPTHLIKTRGQQATLRCSPISGHTSVYWYQQALGLGLQFLLWYDEGEERNRGNFPPRFSGRQFPNYSSELNVNALELEDSALYLCASSQGQGNYGYTFGSGTRLTVV.

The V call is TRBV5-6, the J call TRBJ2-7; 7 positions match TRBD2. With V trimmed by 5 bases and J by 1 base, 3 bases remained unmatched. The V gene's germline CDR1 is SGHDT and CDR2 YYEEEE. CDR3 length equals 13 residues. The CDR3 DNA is TGTGCCAGCAGTTTCGGGAGGTCCTACGAGCAGTACTTC. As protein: CASSFGRSYEQYF.

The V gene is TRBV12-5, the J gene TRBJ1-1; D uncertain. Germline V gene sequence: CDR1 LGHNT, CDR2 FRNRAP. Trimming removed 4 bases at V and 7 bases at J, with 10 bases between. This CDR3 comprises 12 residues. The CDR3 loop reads CASGYPGSEAFF. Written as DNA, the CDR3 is TGTGCTAGTGGTTACCCCGGGAGTGAAGCTTTCTTT.

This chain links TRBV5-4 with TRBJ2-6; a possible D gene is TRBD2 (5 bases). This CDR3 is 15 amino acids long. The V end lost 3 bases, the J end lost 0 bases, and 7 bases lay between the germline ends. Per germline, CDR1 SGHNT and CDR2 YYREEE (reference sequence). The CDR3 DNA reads TGTGCCAGCAGCTCCAGCGGCTCTGGGGCCAACGTCCTGACTTTC. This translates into CASSSSGSGANVLTF.